Listed below are T cell receptor beta chains from one sample, sequenced in a study of blood T cell repertoires in COVID-19. Assay: immunoSEQ multiplex PCR; the TCRdb copy retains only in-frame clones and omits some. The sample gives 200,000 to 250,000 clones, about 86% of which show up once; 1.5% is in the top ten. The sequenced sample was peripheral blood. The source is a man aged 18-30 years with active or convalescent COVID-19. Each CDR3 is given with its conserved first and last residue. A D gene is named only where the DNA matches it firmly. Rows give clone size only sometimes, using once, few, many, or a class for an expanded clone.

abundance	j_gene	v_gene	d_gene	CDR3nt	CDR3aa
.	TRBJ2-7	TRBV6-5	TRBD2	TGTGCCAGCAGTACGTGGGAGGGGTCCTACGAGCAGTACTTC	CASSTWEGSYEQYF
.	TRBJ2-7	TRBV3-1/TRBV3-2	TRBD1	TGTGCCAGCAGCCAAGATCGTAACAGGGGGCTTGGTCAGTACTTC	CASSQDRNRGLGQYF
once	TRBJ1-1	TRBV10-3	TRBD1	TGTGCCATCAGTGAGTCGGGGACAGGGAACACTGAAGCTTTCTTT	CAISESGTGNTEAFF
.	TRBJ2-7	TRBV6-5	TRBD1	TGTGCCAGCAGTCGGGACAGGGCGGACTACGAGCAGTACTTC	CASSRDRADYEQYF
.	TRBJ2-1	TRBV10-3	TRBD1	TGTGCCATCTGGGACAGGGGATACAATGAGCAGTTCTTC	CAIWDRGYNEQFF
.	TRBJ2-2	TRBV18	TRBD1	TGTGCCAGCTCACCACAGGGGGCGCTCCCCGGGGAGCTGTTTTTT	CASSPQGALPGELFF
.	TRBJ1-5	TRBV30	TRBD1	TGTGCCTGGAGTGCAGGGGGCGGTTGGAGCAATCAGCCCCAGCATTTT	CAWSAGGGWSNQPQHF
.	TRBJ1-2	TRBV28	.	TGTGCCAGCAGAGACAGTAACTATGGCTACACCTTC	CASRDSNYGYTF
.	TRBJ1-4	TRBV5-1	.	TGCGCCAGCAGCGGGGGCGAAAAACTGTTTTTT	CASSGGEKLFF
.	TRBJ1-2	TRBV6-5	TRBD1	TGTGCCAGCAGTTTTGGACAGGGTTACACCTTC	CASSFGQGYTF
.	TRBJ2-1	TRBV18	TRBD2	TGTGCCAGCTCACCGGGGGAGGGGAGGTCCTACAATGAGCAGTTCTTC	CASSPGEGRSYNEQFF
.	TRBJ2-3	TRBV6-5	TRBD2	TGTGCCAGCAGTTCGCTGTGGCGGGAGGATCCAGATACGCAGTATTTT	CASSSLWREDPDTQYF
.	TRBJ2-4	TRBV7-9	TRBD1	TGTGCCAGCAGCTTAGCAGGACAGGGTTCCCCTGTAGCCAAAAACATTCAGTACTTC	CASSLAGQGSPVAKNIQYF
.	TRBJ2-1	TRBV28	TRBD2	TGTGCCAGCAGTAGTTTAGCGGGAGGTAGGGATGAGCAGTTCTTC	CASSSLAGGRDEQFF
once	TRBJ2-1	TRBV7-8	.	TGTGCCAGCAGCTCGAGTTCCAATGAGCAGTTCTTC	CASSSSSNEQFF
.	TRBJ1-2	TRBV30	.	TGTGCCTGCCCAGATAAAACTAACTATGGCTACACCTTC	CACPDKTNYGYTF
.	TRBJ2-1	TRBV2	.	TGTGCCAGCAGGGTGGAGGTGGGTGAGCAGTTCTTC	CASRVEVGEQFF
.	TRBJ2-1	TRBV9	.	TGTGCCAGCAGCATCCACGCCCAGGGAATGACCAATGAGCAGTTCTTC	CASSIHAQGMTNEQFF
.	TRBJ1-2	TRBV30	.	TGTGCCTGGAGTGTGGAAAAAGGGAGGGGAGGCTACACCTTC	CAWSVEKGRGGYTF
once	TRBJ1-2	TRBV30	.	TGTGCCTGGAGTTCGATGGCGGGGACCAACTATGGCTACACCTTC	CAWSSMAGTNYGYTF
.	TRBJ2-6	TRBV3-1/TRBV3-2	TRBD1	TGTGCCAGCAGCCAGGGACAGGGGGCGCTGAGCTCTGGGGCCAACGTCCTGACTTTC	CASSQGQGALSSGANVLTF
.	TRBJ1-5	TRBV29-1	TRBD1	TGCAGCGTTGGACAGGGGGCGAGTCAGCCCCAGCATTTT	CSVGQGASQPQHF
.	TRBJ2-1	TRBV11-2	.	TGTGCCAGCAGCTTAGGTATTGGAGTGAAGAATGAGCAGTTCTTC	CASSLGIGVKNEQFF
.	TRBJ2-3	TRBV7-9	TRBD2	TGTGCCAGCAGCTTAATTGCGGGAGTAACAGATACGCAGTATTTT	CASSLIAGVTDTQYF
.	TRBJ1-5	TRBV6-2/TRBV6-3	.	TGTGCCAGCAGTTACCTGGGGCATCAGCCCCAGCATTTT	CASSYLGHQPQHF
.	TRBJ2-7	TRBV3-1/TRBV3-2	.	TGTGCCAGCAGCGACGCTAGGGAGCAGTACTTC	CASSDAREQYF
.	TRBJ1-2	TRBV5-6	.	TGTGCCAGCAGCGAGACAGCGTATTATGGCTACACCTTC	CASSETAYYGYTF
.	TRBJ2-7	TRBV9	TRBD2	TGTGCCAGCAGCGTAGGGAGTAGCGGGCTAGTCTACGAGCAGTACTTC	CASSVGSSGLVYEQYF
.	TRBJ2-6	TRBV28	.	TGTGCCAGCACGGGGTCGACTCTCTCTGGGGCCAACGTCCTGACTTTC	CASTGSTLSGANVLTF
.	TRBJ2-3	TRBV18	.	TGTGCCAGCTCTCACTCATTGGGCGTAGGGGTCGGAGATACGCAGTATTTT	CASSHSLGVGVGDTQYF
.	TRBJ1-5	TRBV6-5	.	TGTGCCAGCAGTTACTATCAGGGCCAGCCCCAGCATTTT	CASSYYQGQPQHF
.	TRBJ2-7	TRBV14	TRBD2	TGTGCCAGCAGCAGCGGGGACTCCTACGAGCAGTACTTC	CASSSGDSYEQYF
.	TRBJ2-2	TRBV5-1	TRBD1	TGCGCCAGCAGCTTGCCAGGACAGGGGGCGGGCACCGGGGAGCTGTTTTTT	CASSLPGQGAGTGELFF